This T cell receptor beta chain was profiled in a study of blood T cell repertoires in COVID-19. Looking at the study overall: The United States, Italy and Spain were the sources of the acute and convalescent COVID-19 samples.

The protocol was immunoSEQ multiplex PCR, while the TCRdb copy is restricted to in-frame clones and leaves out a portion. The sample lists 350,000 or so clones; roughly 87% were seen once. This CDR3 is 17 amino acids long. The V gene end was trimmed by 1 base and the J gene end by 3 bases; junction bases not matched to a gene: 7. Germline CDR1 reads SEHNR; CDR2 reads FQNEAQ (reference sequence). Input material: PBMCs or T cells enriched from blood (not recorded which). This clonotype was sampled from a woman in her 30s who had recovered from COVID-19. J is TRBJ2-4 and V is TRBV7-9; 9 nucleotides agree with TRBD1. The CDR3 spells CASSLGGQGRIKNIQYF. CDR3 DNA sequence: TGTGCCAGCAGCTTAGGGGGACAGGGAAGGATCAAAAACATTCAGTACTTC. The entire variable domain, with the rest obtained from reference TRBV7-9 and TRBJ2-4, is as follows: DTGVSQNPRHKITKRGQNVTFRCDPISEHNRLYWYRQTLGQGPEFLTYFQNEAQLEKSRLLSDRFSAERPKGSFSTLEIQRTEQGDSAMYLCASSLGGQGRIKNIQYFGAGTRLSVL.